What follows are 14 T cell receptor beta chains derived from one specimen sequenced in a study of beta chain features in type 1 diabetes. Reverse transcribing all isolated RNA meant expressed TCRB transcripts were sequenced. This table comes from immunoSEQ multiplex PCR, and its TCRdb copy is limited to in-frame clones, with some not included. The data hold 150,000 or so clones, with 6.5% to 10% observed a single time. Overall study results and limits: Among patients with Type 1 diabetes, TCRB CDR3s were moderately but significantly shorter in every one of the four CD4+ subsets.

No antigen has been assigned to these receptors. The material sequenced was central memory CD4+ T cells from blood. These receptor sequences come from a woman aged 18 to 35 with type 1 diabetes.

This clone was counted only a few times. The V call is TRBV11-3, the J call TRBJ2-1; D is possibly TRBD2 (5 bases). There are 13 residues in the CDR3. V was pared by 5 bases and J by 12 bases, with 17 bases between. Germline CDR1 SGHNT, CDR2 YENEEA. The CDR3 DNA follows: TGTGCCAGCAGCCGACCCGACTATTTTGCGCAGTTCTTC. Its protein product is CASSRPDYFAQFF.

CDR3 nucleotides: TGTGCCAGCACACCGGGGGGCCGAGACAATGAGCAGTTCTTC. It is translated as CASTPGGRDNEQFF. The rearrangement uses TRBV25-1 and TRBJ2-1; possibly TRBD2 for D (7 bases). The CDR3 sequence is 14 residues long. V dropped 7 bases and J dropped 5 bases, with 15 bases sitting between them. Germline lookup yields CDR1 MGHDK and CDR2 SYGVNS.

This rearrangement joins TRBV11-2 to TRBJ2-4; D uncertain. Trimming pared 5 bases from V and 6 bases from J, leaving 14 bases between. Germline V gene data show CDR1 as SGHAT and CDR2 as FQNNGV. This CDR3 is built from 14 residues. The CDR3: CASSHPPRGNIQYF. The CDR3 DNA is TGTGCCAGCAGCCACCCCCCTCGCGGAAACATTCAGTACTTC.

The chain joins TRBV2 to TRBJ1-6, with a tentative D call TRBD1 (6 bases). The germline V and J ends were trimmed by 11 bases and 9 bases, with 14 bases remaining between them. This CDR3 spans 12 amino acids. Germline V gene data show CDR1 as SNHLY and CDR2 as FYNNEI. The CDR3, as DNA: TGTGCCGGAAGACAGGACCTTTCACCCCTCCACTTT. Residues: CAGRQDLSPLHF.

CDR3 in DNA: TGTGCCAGCAGCGAAGGGACAGGGCACTATGGCTACACCTTC. This encodes CASSEGTGHYGYTF. V gene TRBV7-2 combines with J gene TRBJ1-2; TRBD1 aligns across 9 bases. Germline CDR1 reads SGHTA; CDR2 reads FQGNSA. With 5 bases clipped from V and 3 bases from J, the junction kept 4 bases outside the gene matches. This CDR3 comprises 14 residues.

CDR3 sequence reads: CSVAGTGAMDTQYF. The DNA of the CDR3 is TGCAGCGTTGCCGGGACAGGGGCAATGGATACGCAGTATTTT. The chain carries TRBV29-1 and TRBJ2-3, with 10 nucleotides matching TRBD1. After removal of 4 bases from V and 6 bases from J, the junction contained 7 bases not matched to a gene. Germline-derived CDR1 and CDR2 are SQVTM and ANQGSEA. The CDR3 is 14 residues long.

CDR3 sequence reads: CASSLTVQGWAFF. CDR3 nucleotide sequence: TGTGCCAGCAGCCTCACCGTCCAGGGGTGGGCTTTCTTT. J is TRBJ1-1 and V is TRBV7-2, with D maybe TRBD1 (6 bases). V gave up 5 bases and J gave up 11 bases, with 18 bases separating them. There are 13 residues in the CDR3. The V gene's germline CDR1 is SGHTA and CDR2 FQGNSA.

This clone was recorded a few times. The chain has TRBV28 and TRBJ2-3, with D perhaps TRBD2 (7 bases). In germline, CDR1 is MDHEN, CDR2 SYDVKM. There are 16 residues in the CDR3. V was trimmed by 4 bases and J by 3 bases, leaving 17 bases between them. The CDR3 nucleotides are TGTGCCAGCAGTTCCGCCGGGGGGCCCGGGACAGATACGCAGTATTTT. It translates to CASSSAGGPGTDTQYF.

In its sample, this clone was seen a few times. The chain has TRBV6-4 and TRBJ2-1; 10 nucleotides agree with TRBD2. Germline values: CDR1 MRHNA, CDR2 SNTAGT. V shed 4 bases, J shed 3 bases, and the junction held 0 bases outside the gene matches. There are 14 residues in the CDR3. The CDR3 protein is CASSVAGGYNEQFF. The DNA of the CDR3 is TGTGCCAGCAGTGTAGCGGGGGGCTACAATGAGCAGTTCTTC.

This clone showed up just a few times. This sequence joins TRBV5-4 and TRBJ2-1, with 8 positions matching TRBD2. The V segment lost 1 base and the J segment 9 bases; nucleotides outside the gene matches: 0. This CDR3 spans 12 amino acids. Per the germline V gene, CDR1 is SGHNT and CDR2 is YYREEE (reference sequence). The CDR3 nucleotides are TGTGCCAGCAGCTTGCGGGAGGGTGAGCAGTTCTTC. Amino acid sequence: CASSLREGEQFF.

This clone occurred a few times. The J gene is TRBJ1-2, the V gene TRBV28, with D perhaps TRBD1 (5 bases). The CDR3 runs 14 residues. The germline CDR1 and CDR2 sequences are MDHEN and SYDVKM. Trimming removed 7 bases at V and 2 bases at J, with 14 bases between. CDR3: CASTPGGSNYGYTF. The CDR3 DNA reads as TGTGCCAGCACCCCCGGGGGATCAAACTATGGCTACACCTTC.

The chain uses TRBV6-5 and TRBJ2-1; possibly TRBD1 for D (6 bases). Between the trimmed V and J ends, which lost 5 bases and 12 bases, there was a span of 14 bases. The CDR3 spans 12 residues. Per the germline V gene, CDR1 is MNHEY and CDR2 is SVGAGI. The CDR3 loop is CASSPTGSGQFF. The CDR3 DNA reads TGTGCCAGCAGTCCAACAGGGTCTGGGCAGTTCTTC.

This clone was found a few times. The J gene is TRBJ2-3, the V gene TRBV28; possible D gene TRBD2, 5 bases. V lost 6 bases and J lost 3, with 10 bases in between. The CDR3 contains 13 residues. Germline V gene sequence: CDR1 MDHEN, CDR2 SYDVKM. CDR3 in DNA: TGTGCCAGCAGACAGACGGGAACAGATACGCAGTATTTT. Protein: CASRQTGTDTQYF.

A few counts support this clone. V usage is TRBV4-1 and J usage is TRBJ2-5; TRBD1 aligns across 8 bases. Germline V gene lookup returns CDR1 MGHRA and CDR2 YSYEKL. Trimming removed 3 bases from V and 5 bases from J; junction bases left unmatched: 11. The CDR3 totals 16 residues. The CDR3 DNA sequence: TGCGCCAGCAGCCAGATGCGGACAGGGCAGGGCGAGACCCAGTACTTC. This encodes CASSQMRTGQGETQYF.